These 30 T cell receptor beta chains were all obtained from the same sample, sequenced in a study of blood T cell repertoires in COVID-19. Profiled with immunoSEQ multiplex PCR; TCRdb holds only in-frame clones, not every one. The table lists over 90,000 clones, 87% of them singletons. The sample taken for sequencing was peripheral blood. The receptors were gathered from a man between 50 and 59 years old with active COVID-19.

Comment on this clone: Other DNA sequences from this sample encode an identical CDR3 as well. V is TRBV15 and J is TRBJ2-1, with D perhaps matching TRBD2 (8 bases). The CDR3 has 16 residues. The germline gives CDR1 LNHNV, CDR2 YYDKDF (reference sequence). Trimming took 3 bases from V and 7 from J, leaving 19 bases between them. The CDR3 sequence is CATSRYRGGLANEQFF. CDR3 DNA sequence: TGTGCCACCAGCAGGTACAGGGGTGGACTAGCTAATGAGCAGTTCTTC.

The chain links TRBV6-5 to TRBJ2-7; 7 nucleotides line up with TRBD1. V lost 6 bases and J lost 5; bases outside the gene matches: 10. Germline lookup yields CDR1 MNHEY and CDR2 SVGAGI. The CDR3 consists of 14 residues. The CDR3 DNA reads as TGTGCCAGCAGCTCCAGACAGGGAAGGAACGAGCAGTACTTC. Protein sequence: CASSSRQGRNEQYF.

The chain has TRBV3-1 (or the pseudogene TRBV3-2) and TRBJ1-2; 10 positions agree with TRBD1. Germline CDR1 and CDR2: LGHDT and YNNKEL (reference sequence). The junction had 13 bases not matched to a gene; V was cut back by 1 base and J by 8 bases. There are 17 residues in the CDR3. The CDR3 spells CASSQGVTGGGRLGYTF. CDR3 DNA sequence: TGTGCCAGCAGCCAAGGGGTGACAGGGGGCGGAAGGTTAGGCTACACCTTC.

V is TRBV2 and J is TRBJ1-1; D unresolved. Trimming stripped 5 bases from V and 0 bases from J, with 7 bases between. CDR1 is SNHLY and CDR2 is FYNNEI in the germline V gene. This CDR3 spans 13 amino acids. Written as DNA, the CDR3 is TGTGCCAGCAGTTCCGGGTTGAACACTGAAGCTTTCTTT. Residues: CASSSGLNTEAFF.

This clone was recorded once. The CDR3 loop reads CASSLDRANTGELFF. The CDR3 DNA follows: TGTGCCAGCAGCTTGGACAGAGCGAACACCGGGGAGCTGTTTTTT. This rearrangement joins TRBV11-3 to TRBJ2-2; weak D call: TRBD1 (6 bases). This CDR3 is built from 15 residues. Germline V gene sequence: CDR1 SGHNT, CDR2 YENEEA. V lost 3 bases and J lost 0, with 8 bases in between.

This clone has just a few counts. The chain uses TRBV5-1 and TRBJ1-1, with D possibly being TRBD1 (5 bases). Trimming pared 2 bases from V and 1 base from J, leaving 9 bases between. CDR1 is SGHRS and CDR2 is YFSETQ in the germline V gene. The CDR3 has 14 residues. This CDR3 is CASSFNTGNTEAFF. CDR3 in DNA: TGCGCCAGCAGCTTTAACACAGGGAACACTGAAGCTTTCTTT.

J is TRBJ1-2 and V is TRBV6-5; D possibly corresponds to TRBD1 (6 bases). The germline CDR1 and CDR2 sequences are MNHEY and SVGAGI. Trimming left V 6 bases short and J 6 bases short, with 14 bases between. The CDR3 runs to 13 residues. The CDR3 loop reads CASSSRTVNGYTF. The CDR3 DNA reads as TGTGCCAGCAGCTCACGGACAGTAAATGGCTACACCTTC.

The chain recombines TRBV10-3 with TRBJ2-7, with D perhaps matching TRBD1 (6 bases). The CDR3 length is 12 residues. Deletions cut 8 bases from V and 2 bases from J, with 10 bases between. The germline gives CDR1 ENHRY, CDR2 SYGVKD. The DNA for the CDR3 is TGTGCCATCGCGGCAGGGGCCTACGAGCAGTACTTC. This translates into CAIAAGAYEQYF.

This sequence joins TRBV5-1 and TRBJ2-3; 8 bases map to TRBD2. The germline V gene encodes CDR1 SGHRS and CDR2 YFSETQ. V shed 4 bases and J 2 bases; nucleotides not matched to a gene: 9. The CDR3 runs to 16 residues. CDR3 loop: CASSPGVAGSTDTQYF. Here the CDR3 DNA reads TGCGCCAGCAGCCCCGGGGTAGCGGGGTCCACAGATACGCAGTATTTT. The full variable domain, in which reference TRBV5-1 and TRBJ2-3 provide the parts outside the CDR3, is KAGVTQTPRYLIKTRGQQVTLSCSPISGHRSVSWYQQTPGQGLQFLFEYFSETQRNKGNFPGRFSGRQFSNSRSEMNVSTLELGDSALYLCASSPGVAGSTDTQYFGPGTRLTVL.

The genes are TRBV9 and TRBJ2-1; 7 nucleotides agree with TRBD2. The V gene's germline CDR1 is SGDLS and CDR2 YYNGEE. The CDR3 loop spans 15 amino acids. Trimming at V came to 4 bases and at J to 1 base, leaving 5 bases not matched to a gene. The CDR3 DNA follows: TGTGCCAGCAGCCCAGCGGGGCCATCCTACAATGAGCAGTTCTTC. This gives the protein CASSPAGPSYNEQFF.

The V call is TRBV11-2, the J call TRBJ2-3, with unresolved D. The CDR3 sequence is 16 residues long. Germline CDR1 reads SGHAT; CDR2 reads FQNNGV. Trimming shortened V by 5 bases and J by 1 base, and 16 bases separated the two germline ends. CDR3 coding DNA: TGTGCCAGCAGCACCCGAGGTCTCAGTGGCACAGATACGCAGTATTTT. It encodes CASSTRGLSGTDTQYF. Drawing the rest from reference TRBV11-2 and TRBJ2-3, the complete variable domain is EAGVAQSPRYKIIEKRQSVAFWCNPISGHATLYWYQQILGQGPKLLIQFQNNGVVDDSQLPKDRFSAERLKGVDSTLKIQPAKLEDSAVYLCASSTRGLSGTDTQYFGPGTRLTVL.

This clone was observed once. J is TRBJ1-5 and V is TRBV20-1, with TRBD1 matching over 7 bases. CDR3 length: 15 amino acids. Trimming removed 3 bases from V and 3 bases from J; junction bases left unmatched: 8. Germline V gives CDR1 DFQATT, CDR2 SNEGSKA (reference sequence). The CDR3 sequence is CSASPGQNFNQPQHF. CDR3 DNA: TGCAGTGCTAGTCCGGGACAGAACTTCAATCAGCCCCAGCATTTT.

This clone was found a few times. V gene TRBV10-3 combines with J gene TRBJ2-3; D may be TRBD2 (6 bases). The CDR3 is 13 amino acids. Germline CDR1 is ENHRY and CDR2 is SYGVKD. Trimming removed 11 bases at V and 4 bases at J, with 16 bases between. Here the CDR3 reads CAASSVSADTQYF. The CDR3 DNA reads as TGTGCCGCTTCTAGCGTCTCGGCAGATACGCAGTATTTT.

The V gene is TRBV24-1, the J gene TRBJ2-7; weak D call: TRBD2 (6 bases). V lost 3 bases, J lost 0 bases, and 14 bases lay in between. CDR3 length: 16 amino acids. The germline V gene encodes CDR1 KGHDR and CDR2 SFDVKD. The CDR3 loop reads CATSDPGGVSSYEQYF. Here the CDR3 DNA reads TGTGCCACCAGTGATCCGGGCGGGGTGAGCTCCTACGAGCAGTACTTC.

The chain joins TRBV20-1 to TRBJ1-1; weak D call: TRBD1 (5 bases). The V end was cut by 5 bases, the J end by 8 bases, with 12 bases between. The CDR3 sequence is 11 residues long. From germline, CDR1 is DFQATT and CDR2 SNEGSKA (reference sequence). This CDR3 is CSAADHREAFF. The CDR3 bases are TGCAGTGCTGCCGACCACAGGGAAGCTTTCTTT.

This rearrangement joins TRBV11-1 to TRBJ1-1; D is possibly TRBD1 (5 bases). This CDR3 region has 13 residues. Trimming shortened V by 6 bases and J by 4 bases, and 12 bases separated the two germline ends. Germline lookup yields CDR1 SGHAT and CDR2 FQDESV (reference sequence). The CDR3 protein is CASRSPGRTEAFF. DNA of the CDR3: TGTGCCAGCAGGTCCCCAGGGCGCACTGAAGCTTTCTTT.

The V gene is TRBV7-3, the J gene TRBJ2-7; 8 nucleotides line up with TRBD2. V was clipped by 3 bases and J by 6 bases; unmatched bases: 22. The CDR3 has 19 amino acids. Germline CDR1 SGHTA, CDR2 FQGTGA. CDR3 sequence: CASSFKDPLLNGGAGEQYF. The DNA of the CDR3 is TGTGCCAGCAGCTTTAAGGACCCTTTATTAAACGGGGGGGCTGGCGAGCAGTACTTC. Combining the CDR3 with reference TRBV7-3 and TRBJ2-7 gives the whole variable domain GAGVSQTPSNKVTEKGKYVELRCDPISGHTALYWYRQSLGQGPEFLIYFQGTGAADDSGLPNDRFFAVRPEGSVSTLKIQRTERGDSAVYLCASSFKDPLLNGGAGEQYFGPGTRLTVT.

The CDR3 DNA is TGTGCCAGCAGTCCGAGACGAACGCAGGGGCTGGGCTACACCTTC. The encoded protein is CASSPRRTQGLGYTF. This rearrangement joins TRBV27 to TRBJ1-2, with D possibly TRBD1 on 6 matching bases. Germline V gene data show CDR1 as MNHEY and CDR2 as SMNVEV (reference sequence). There are 15 residues in the CDR3. Trimming removed 5 bases from V and 8 bases from J, with 21 bases in between.

The genes are TRBV29-1 and TRBJ2-5; 9 nucleotides align to TRBD2. Trimming removed 7 bases from V and 3 bases from J; junction bases left unmatched: 9. CDR1 is SQVTM, CDR2 ANQGSEA, per germline. The CDR3 has 14 amino acids. The CDR3 is CSARGGAQKETQYF. The CDR3 DNA follows: TGCAGCGCACGCGGGGGGGCCCAAAAAGAGACCCAGTACTTC.

The chain is built from TRBV19 and TRBJ1-1, with a possible D match to TRBD1 (5 bases). V lost 7 bases to trimming and J lost 4 bases, with 22 bases between them. Germline V gene lookup returns CDR1 LNHDA and CDR2 SQIVND (reference sequence). The CDR3 is 16 amino acids. The chain's CDR3 is CASKRRPDQGFTEAFF. Here the CDR3 DNA reads TGTGCCAGTAAGCGTCGGCCTGATCAGGGTTTCACTGAAGCTTTCTTT.

J is TRBJ1-4 and V is TRBV9; 8 bases align to TRBD1. The length of the CDR3 is 15 residues. Per germline, CDR1 SGDLS and CDR2 YYNGEE. J gave up 7 bases and V 4 bases, and 9 bases lay outside the gene matches. This chain's CDR3 is CASSPRTGWGEKLFF. The CDR3 bases are TGTGCCAGCAGCCCTCGGACAGGGTGGGGTGAAAAACTGTTTTTT.

The chain combines TRBV6-6 with TRBJ2-7; unclear D gene. Germline V CDR1 and CDR2: MNHNY, SVGAGI (reference sequence). Trimming took off 6 bases at V and 3 bases at J, with 6 bases between the two ends. CDR3 length: 11 amino acids. CDR3 protein: CASRIYYEQYF. Written as DNA, the CDR3 is TGTGCCAGCAGAATATACTACGAGCAGTACTTC.

This clone was seen more than once but under ten times. The rearrangement links TRBV12-3 or TRBV12-4 to TRBJ1-1; 7 nucleotides agree with TRBD1. This CDR3 contains 13 residues. V lost 5 bases and J lost 10; bases outside the gene matches: 10. The CDR3 sequence is CASSRAGQAVAFF. As DNA, the CDR3 is TGTGCCAGCAGTCGAGCCGGACAGGCGGTAGCTTTCTTT.

This clone was counted a single time. The chain is built from TRBV3-1 (or the pseudogene TRBV3-2) and TRBJ2-3; TRBD1 aligns across 7 bases. Germline V gene data show CDR1 as LGHDT and CDR2 as YNNKEL (reference sequence). The CDR3 runs 13 residues. V lost 4 bases and J lost 6; bases outside the gene matches: 4. CDR3 bases: TGTGCCAGCAGCCTCCAACAGGGGGATACGCAGTATTTT. Its translation: CASSLQQGDTQYF.

This chain links TRBV5-4 with TRBJ1-2; D remains unclear. Trimming left V 3 bases short and J 8 bases short, with 14 bases between. Germline CDR1 SGHNT, CDR2 YYREEE (reference sequence). CDR3 length: 13 residues. DNA for the CDR3: TGTGCCAGCAGCTCGGAGGACGCGTCCGGCTACACCTTC. Translated: CASSSEDASGYTF.

The table lists this clone with a count of one. The chain uses TRBV5-4 and TRBJ2-5; 7 bases map to TRBD2. The CDR3 is 16 amino acids. J gave up 2 bases and V 3 bases, and 10 bases lay outside the gene matches. Germline V CDR1 and CDR2: SGHNT, YYREEE (reference sequence). CDR3 region: CASSSLAAPKQETQYF. CDR3 DNA: TGTGCCAGCAGCTCGCTAGCGGCCCCGAAACAAGAGACCCAGTACTTC.

The V call is TRBV6-6, the J call TRBJ1-2; 8 bases align to TRBD1. Germline V gene sequence: CDR1 MNHNY, CDR2 SVGAGI (reference sequence). With 5 bases clipped from V and 7 bases from J, the junction kept 6 bases outside the gene matches. The CDR3 contains 13 residues. CDR3 nucleotide sequence: TGTGCCAGCAGTGGACAGGGCGCGGGTGGCTACACCTTC. Protein sequence: CASSGQGAGGYTF.

This clone was recorded a few times. J is TRBJ1-1 and V is TRBV19; no reliable D call. CDR1 and CDR2 from the germline V gene are LNHDA and SQIVND (reference sequence). This CDR3 has 13 amino acids. V lost 7 bases and J 1 base, leaving 10 bases between the germline ends. The CDR3 DNA reads TGTGCCAGTACCCTCAACTGGAACACTGAAGCTTTCTTT. Protein sequence: CASTLNWNTEAFF.

This sequence joins TRBV7-6 and TRBJ1-2; D may be TRBD1 (5 bases). V lost 3 bases and J 3 bases, leaving 20 bases between the germline ends. The CDR3 runs 17 residues. CDR1 SGHVS and CDR2 FNYEAQ come from the germline V gene. The CDR3 bases are TGTGCCAGCAGCTTGGACACTTACCCGGAGATACACTATGGCTACACCTTC. Its translation is CASSLDTYPEIHYGYTF.

The gene calls are TRBV2 and TRBJ1-2; D perhaps matches TRBD1 (6 bases). Trimming pared 4 bases from V and 8 bases from J, leaving 14 bases between. Per germline, CDR1 SNHLY and CDR2 FYNNEI. CDR3 length: 13 amino acids. CDR3 sequence reads: CASSVDSAGGYTF. CDR3 sequence (DNA): TGTGCCAGCAGTGTGGACAGCGCTGGCGGCTACACCTTC. The full variable domain, completed using reference TRBV2 and TRBJ1-2, is EPEVTQTPSHQVTQMGQEVILRCVPISNHLYFYWYRQILGQKVEFLVSFYNNEISEKSEIFDDQFSVERPDGSNFTLKIRSTKLEDSAMYFCASSVDSAGGYTFGSGTRLTVV.